This T cell receptor beta chain was identified in a study of T cell responses to AZD1222 COVID-19 vaccine (dated by TCRdb to the early 2020s). Regarding the study in general: TCR sequencing covered roughly 230 trial participants: 200 to 210 given two doses of AZD1222 and around 26 given two doses of MenACWY control vaccine. Trial participants were enrolled into age subgroups of 18-55, 56-69 and 70-plus years, which contained around 150, 28 and 57 TCR-sequenced participants, respectively. Results the study describes overall, beyond this receptor: Participants were mostly white British, with more females than males. The authors suggested clonal diversity may have been underestimated. Because no day 14 peak-response samples were available, the repertoires could be characterized only after the peak T cell response. The whole spike protein was spanned by vaccine-associated CD4 TCRs, and dominant responses were seen in regions 160-218 and 743-854. Reportedly, almost half of the unique spike-specific TCRs recognized epitopes lying outside the regions that are mutated in the B.1.351 and B.1.1.7 variants. Conclusions about previously exposed vaccinees are limited because only five to seven AZD1222 recipients were SARS-CoV-2 seropositive at baseline. In the small 56-69-year group, the increase in depth fell short of significance, most likely because of low power. After two AZD1222 doses, spike-specific TCR breadth and depth were significantly higher than at day 0 and than in MenACWY recipients.

The CDR3 regions of human TCRbeta chains were analyzed by immunosequencing. The paper's processing steps were these. TCRs in the repertoires were compared against a reference library of SARS-CoV-2-specific TCRs that had been generated with the MIRA antigen-specificity platform. Breadth meant the fraction of unique TCRs that were SARS-CoV-2-associated, whereas depth meant the fraction of total T cells that were SARS-CoV-2-associated. Using the MIRA data, every spike-specific TCR was mapped to the spike region that the TCR reacted to and assigned to either a CD4 or a CD8 class. Log10-transformed breadth and depth values were compared by one-way ANOVA with Sidak's multiple comparisons tests. The table comes from immuneACCESS by way of TCRdb, which keeps in-frame sequences with V and J called. Part of the clones is missing from these tables; in studies checked, under half for an unresolved V gene and the rest for unknown reasons. That table supplies the V and J calls and clone size; D and trimming were determined from the DNA. A total of about 140,000 clones appear in this sample, 88% of them only once. Jointly, the top ten make up 3.1% of the sample.

Concerning this clone: The antigen this receptor binds is unknown. No much larger clone exists at a distance of one base, and base qualities are not known.

CDR1 and CDR2 are drawn from the germline V gene: SNHLY, FYNNEI. From its cysteine to its phenylalanine, the CDR3 spans 15 amino acids. The only DNA kept is the CDR3, 45 bases in frame from the first base. Trimming removed 7 bases from V and 0 bases from J; the gene matches leave 5 bases unexplained. In light of the paper, this sample's time point label describes: about 28 days (+/-7) after the second vaccine dose. AZD1222 recipients whose second dose came at about 4 weeks and those whose second dose came at about 12 weeks were combined into one group, since spike-specific TCR depth and breadth did not differ between the two schedules. Vaccinee samples came from UK trials COV001 and COV002, including a single-blind randomized controlled phase 2/3 trial of AZD1222 (ChAdOx1 nCoV-19) in healthy adults. For TCRbeta chain sequencing, PBMC samples from trial participants were taken at day 0 and at day 28 after the second dose.

The TCR was taken from an adult who received the AZD1222 COVID-19 vaccine. Here the sequenced sample was peripheral blood, taken 28 days after the second AZD1222 dose. The V and J genes are TRBV2 and TRBJ2-2, with TRBD2 matching 7 junction bases. The CDR3 region reads CASKGGTANTGELFF. The DNA sequence reads TGTGCCAGCAAGGGAGGGACCGCGAACACCGGGGAGCTGTTTTTT. This CDR3, with the reference TRBV2 and TRBJ2-2 proteins standing in past its ends, gives the full variable domain EPEVTQTPSHQVTQMGQEVILRCVPISNHLYFYWYRQILGQKVEFLVSFYNNEISEKSEIFDDQFSVERPDGSNFTLKIRSTKLEDSAMYFCASKGGTANTGELFFGEGSRLTVL.